Shown below are 8 T cell receptor beta chains from a single sample sequenced in a study of blood T cells in healthy people across ages. PCR was performed a second time for roughly 7 to 11 cycles using a sample-barcoded 5' primer and a J-beta primer mix. Using its own MiXCR run on the 5' RACE reads, TCRdb lists one record per CDR3 protein. The sample carries 630,000 or so distinct CDR3 sequences, about 34% recorded once. Sequenced material: blood. The receptors were sampled from a woman aged 80 or over in good health.

Regarding this clonotype: Since a much larger clone is just one base distant, this may be a read error. The rearrangement links TRBV7-2 to TRBJ2-1; maybe TRBD1 (7 bases). Germline loops: CDR1 SGHTA, CDR2 FQGNSA. CDR3 size: 15 residues. CDR3 in DNA: TGTGCCAACAGCTCGGGTCCGCAGGGGGGAAATGAGCAGTTCTTC. This sequence encodes CANSSGPQGGNEQFF.

Ten or more counts support this clonotype. V usage is TRBV6-1 and J usage is TRBJ1-4, with no clear D. The CDR3 contains 15 residues. Germline-derived CDR1 and CDR2 are MNHNS and SASEGT. Trimming took 3 bases from V and 8 from J, leaving 16 bases between them. CDR3 in amino acids: CASSEWKQHGEKLFF. DNA for the CDR3: TGTGCCAGCAGTGAGTGGAAACAGCATGGAGAAAAACTGTTTTTT.

This chain joins TRBV3-1 and TRBJ1-4; D remains unclear. This CDR3 comprises 15 residues. V lost 0 bases, J lost 8 bases, and 13 bases lay in between. The germline gives CDR1 LGHDT, CDR2 YNNKEL (reference sequence). The CDR3 DNA is TGTGCCAGCAGCCAAGATACGTCAGCTGACGAAAAACTGTTTTTT. This codes for CASSQDTSADEKLFF.

The chain carries TRBV4-1 and TRBJ1-5; D remains ambiguous. The CDR3 extends over 18 amino acids. V lost 0 bases and J 2 bases, leaving 17 bases between the germline ends. Germline lookup yields CDR1 MGHRA and CDR2 YSYEKL. Written as DNA, the CDR3 is TGCGCCAGCAGCCAAGAGCGGGCATCAGGATCTGGCAATCAGCCCCAGCATTTT. It specifies CASSQERASGSGNQPQHF.

The chain recombines TRBV12-3 or TRBV12-4 with TRBJ1-2, with D uncertain. V gave up 2 bases and J gave up 6 bases, with 7 bases separating them. This CDR3 contains 12 residues. CDR3 bases: TGTGCCAGCAGTTTAAACGGCAATGGCTACACCTTC. As protein: CASSLNGNGYTF.

This clonotype was detected ten times or more. The chain carries TRBV20-1 and TRBJ2-1; D is possibly TRBD1 or TRBD2 (6 bases each). The V gene lost 1 base and the J gene lost 4 bases, with 17 bases spanning the gap. The germline gives CDR1 DFQATT, CDR2 SNEGSKA (reference sequence). The CDR3 consists of 16 residues. Written as DNA, the CDR3 is TGCAGTGCTAGAGTTATTAGGGGGGCATCGTACAATGAGCAGTTCTTC. Amino acids: CSARVIRGASYNEQFF.

For this clonotype: A much more abundant neighbour one base away suggests this may be a read error. The J gene is TRBJ1-2, the V gene TRBV7-3; 9 bases map to TRBD1. Germline V gene data show CDR1 as SGHTA and CDR2 as FQGTGA. CDR3 length: 15 residues. The CDR3 sequence is CASSEQGARDYSYTF. In nucleotides, the CDR3 is TGTGCCAGCAGCGAACAGGGGGCGCGTGACTATAGCTACACCTTC.

The table lists this clonotype with many counts. The chain couples TRBV15 to TRBJ2-5; tentatively, D is TRBD2 (5 bases). The ends were cut back, 5 bases at V and 7 bases at J, with 17 bases in the middle. Per germline, CDR1 LNHNV and CDR2 YYDKDF (reference sequence). The CDR3 is made up of 14 amino acids. The DNA for the CDR3 is TGTGCCACCAGCGAGGGTGGGCTAGGTGGGACCCAGTACTTC. This translates into CATSEGGLGGTQYF.